This entry lists 19 T cell receptor beta chains sequenced from one sample in a study of breast tumors, draining lymph nodes, adjacent tissues. TCRdb called the multiplex PCR reads again in MiXCR, with one record for every CDR3 protein. This sample has some 53,000 distinct CDR3 sequences, with less than 55% found just once. Source material: breast tumor tissue. These receptors were obtained from a female donor with breast cancer. Some clones in this sample may be carry-over from other donors' samples.

This clonotype has just a few counts. A much larger clonotype is one base distant, so this may be a read error. The chain recombines TRBV5-5 with TRBJ2-5; 7 bases align to TRBD2. The V gene end was trimmed by 4 bases and the J gene end by 4 bases; junction bases not matched to a gene: 10. The V gene's germline CDR1 is SGHKS and CDR2 YYEKEE (reference sequence). This CDR3 contains 15 residues. For the CDR3, the DNA is TGTGCCAGCAGCCCTCTAGCGGCACAGGCAGAGACCCAGTACTTC. It yields the protein CASSPLAAQAETQYF.

This clonotype occurred many times. The chain recombines TRBV5-1 with TRBJ2-5, with D possibly matching TRBD2 (6 bases). The V end was cut by 0 bases, the J end by 2 bases, with 14 bases between. The CDR3 spans 16 residues. CDR1 and CDR2 from the germline V gene are SGHRS and YFSETQ. CDR3 residues: CASSLGAGRSQETQYF. The CDR3 DNA follows: TGCGCCAGCAGCTTGGGGGCGGGGAGATCTCAAGAGACCCAGTACTTC.

V and J are TRBV7-2 and TRBJ2-5, with 7 bases that match TRBD1. Germline CDR1 and CDR2: SGHTA and FQGNSA. The CDR3 consists of 16 residues. The J segment lost 3 bases and the V segment lost 1 base, leaving 8 bases of the junction unmatched. CDR3 sequence (DNA): TGTGCCAGCAGCTTAGTGGGACAGACGGTAAAAGAGACCCAGTACTTC. Its translation is CASSLVGQTVKETQYF.

About this clonotype itself: Given the absence of the conserved phenylalanine or tryptophan at the CDR3 end, a read error is likely. The chain joins TRBV7-9 to TRBJ1-2; D is uncertain. The CDR3 covers 14 residues. Trimming cost V 5 bases and J 3 bases, with 13 bases left between them. CDR1 SEHNR and CDR2 FQNEAQ come from the germline V gene (reference sequence). CDR3 DNA sequence: TGTGCCAGCAGCCAAGAATTAGGAGACTATGGCTACACCCTC. This gives the protein CASSQELGDYGYTL.

As regards this clonotype: The DNA is omitted, as the CDR3 cannot be located on it reliably, and the CDR3 follows TCRdb's listing. The rearrangement joins TRBV25-1 to TRBJ2-5. A total of 16 residues make up the CDR3, ends included. CDR1 is MGHDK, CDR2 SYGVNS, per germline. The chain's CDR3 is CASSTLSISVPVAQYF.

The table lists this clonotype with many counts. The genes are TRBV24-1 and TRBJ2-5; D unclear. Per germline, CDR1 KGHDR and CDR2 SFDVKD. The length of the CDR3 is 12 residues. V lost 4 bases and J lost 5, with 7 bases in between. CDR3 coding DNA: TGTGCCACCAGTGAGGTGGGTGAGACCCAGTACTTC. This encodes CATSEVGETQYF.

About this clonotype: A read error may be the cause here, since a much bigger clone is one base away. This chain links TRBV6-5 with TRBJ1-3, with D tentatively TRBD1 (5 bases). Per germline, CDR1 MNHEY and CDR2 SVGAGI. The CDR3 runs 14 residues. In nucleotides, the CDR3 is TGTGCCAGCAGTCACTCGAGGGGTGGAAACACCATATATTTT. This codes for CASSHSRGGNTIYF.

This clonotype occurred many times. J is TRBJ2-1 and V is TRBV7-2; 8 nucleotides line up with TRBD2. Germline trimming cut 4 bases from V and 5 bases from J; bases unmatched to any gene: 10. The CDR3 has 16 residues. CDR1 and CDR2 from the germline V gene are SGHTA and FQGNSA. The CDR3 coding sequence is TGTGCCAGCAGCTACCGGCGGACTAGCACCCACAATGAGCAGTTCTTC. This gives the protein CASSYRRTSTHNEQFF.

This clonotype appeared many times. V usage is TRBV11-3 and J usage is TRBJ2-2; TRBD1 matches 7 bases. The V gene's germline CDR1 is SGHNT and CDR2 YENEEA. The CDR3 loop spans 14 amino acids. V shed 5 bases, J shed 7 bases, and the junction held 7 bases outside the gene matches. The CDR3, as DNA: TGTGCCAGCAGCACAAGACAGGGCGGCGGGGAGCTGTTTTTT. Translated, it gives CASSTRQGGGELFF.

Ten or more counts support this clonotype. The chain carries TRBV7-9 and TRBJ1-2; D is ambiguous. The CDR3 has 14 amino acids. The V and J ends lost 0 bases and 8 bases respectively, with 13 bases between them. Germline CDR1 is SEHNR and CDR2 is FQNEAQ (reference sequence). The CDR3 DNA is TGTGCCAGCAGCTTAGCCGGGAGGAACGAAGGCTACACCTTC. Translated: CASSLAGRNEGYTF.

The sample holds many counts of this clonotype. V gene TRBV7-8 combines with J gene TRBJ1-1; TRBD1 matches at 7 bases. CDR1 and CDR2 from the germline V gene are SGHVS and FQNEAQ. Unmatched junction bases numbered 6, after V lost 8 bases and J lost 3 bases. The CDR3 extends over 13 amino acids. CDR3 loop: CASGRGRDTEAFF. Written as DNA, the CDR3 is TGTGCCAGCGGTAGGGGGCGGGACACTGAAGCTTTCTTT.

This chain uses TRBV3-1 with TRBJ1-6; 7 bases match TRBD1. Germline V CDR1 and CDR2: LGHDT, YNNKEL (reference sequence). The CDR3 has 17 amino acids. V shed 4 bases and J 0 bases; nucleotides not matched to a gene: 6. Here the CDR3 DNA reads TGTGCCAGCAGCCCTTACCGGGACAGCTCCTATAATTCACCCCTCCACTTT. Its translation is CASSPYRDSSYNSPLHF.

The CDR3 spells CAIRLAGASDTQYF. CDR3 DNA: TGTGCCATAAGACTAGCGGGGGCGTCAGATACGCAGTATTTT. The rearrangement joins TRBV10-3 to TRBJ2-3, with TRBD2 identical over 12 bases. The V gene's germline CDR1 is ENHRY and CDR2 SYGVKD. CDR3 size: 14 residues. Germline trimming cut 9 bases from V and 4 bases from J; bases unmatched to any gene: 5.

This clonotype was detected many times. The V gene is TRBV12-3 or TRBV12-4, the J gene TRBJ1-2; tentative D call: TRBD1 (5 bases). The V gene lost 3 bases and the J gene lost 1 base, with 21 bases spanning the gap. The CDR3 is made up of 18 amino acids. CDR3 loop: CASSFGGNLPLNNYGYTF. CDR3 nucleotides: TGTGCCAGCAGTTTTGGGGGAAACCTACCACTTAATAACTATGGCTACACCTTC.

This clonotype occurred many times. The gene calls are TRBV9 and TRBJ1-5, with D unresolved. V lost 8 bases and J lost 0, with 15 bases in between. Germline V gene sequence: CDR1 SGDLS, CDR2 YYNGEE. The CDR3 runs to 15 residues. CDR3 protein: CASWWGTSSNQPQHF. The CDR3 DNA sequence: TGTGCCAGTTGGTGGGGAACCTCTAGCAATCAGCCCCAGCATTTT.

In its sample, this clonotype was seen once. The rearrangement joins TRBV29-1 to TRBJ2-2, with D tentatively TRBD1 (6 bases). V was cut by 4 bases and J by 9 bases, with 12 bases left in between. This CDR3 has 12 amino acids. Germline loops: CDR1 SQVTM, CDR2 ANQGSEA. CDR3 amino acids: CSVVTGSWELFF. CDR3 sequence (DNA): TGCAGCGTTGTAACAGGGTCTTGGGAGCTGTTTTTT.

This clonotype was counted many times. V is TRBV18 and J is TRBJ2-5; D call uncertain. Trimming left V 5 bases short and J 4 bases short, with 8 bases between. The CDR3 contains 12 residues. Germline V lookup: CDR1 KGHSH, CDR2 LQKENI. CDR3: CASSNFVETQYF. The DNA of the CDR3 is TGTGCCAGCTCAAACTTCGTAGAGACCCAGTACTTC.

This clonotype was counted a few times. V and J are TRBV25-1 and TRBJ1-4; D is undetermined. Germline loops: CDR1 MGHDK, CDR2 SYGVNS. This CDR3 is 15 amino acids long. V was cut by 3 bases and J by 9 bases, with 17 bases left in between. The CDR3 protein is CASSEDVGFMKKLFF. CDR3 nucleotide sequence: TGTGCCAGCAGTGAGGATGTAGGGTTTATGAAAAAACTGTTTTTT.

This clonotype has a count of ten or more. The V and J genes are TRBV7-8 and TRBJ2-6; D is ambiguous. The CDR3 consists of 16 residues. Germline V gene sequence: CDR1 SGHVS, CDR2 FQNEAQ. V was trimmed by 1 base and J by 2 bases, leaving 9 bases between them. CDR3 nucleotide sequence: TGTGCCAGCAGCTTAGGAAGGGAAGCTGGGGCCAACGTCCTGACTTTC. Its translation: CASSLGREAGANVLTF.